The 20 T cell receptor beta chains below were found in one sample sequenced in a study of T cells after yellow fever vaccination. MiXCR, run by TCRdb on the 5' RACE reads, gives a single entry per CDR3 protein. Among around 610,000 distinct CDR3 sequences listed, roughly 12% were seen once. Sample: PBMCs, taken on the day of the yellow fever booster vaccination. These receptor sequences come from a man aged 25-40 years who received the YFV17D yellow fever vaccine.

Details on this clonotype: This clone may be a read error of a much larger clone one base away. This chain joins TRBV4-1 and TRBJ2-3; 11 bases are shared with TRBD2. Per germline, CDR1 MGHRA and CDR2 YSYEKL. The V and J ends lost 0 bases and 4 bases, in that order; junction bases with no gene match: 18. The CDR3 totals 21 residues. The CDR3 coding sequence is TGCGCCAGCAGCCAAGAAAAAAGGACTAGCGGGTGTCCTTGGGGGGCAGATACGCAGTATTTT. This sequence encodes CASSQEKRTSGCPWGADTQYF.

This chain links TRBV15 with TRBJ2-3, with D possibly being TRBD1 or TRBD2 (5 bases each). The CDR3 contains 14 residues. Germline V CDR1 and CDR2: LNHNV, YYDKDF (reference sequence). V shed 3 bases and J shed 2 bases, with 9 bases lying between them. This CDR3 is CATSRGDATDTQYF. The DNA for the CDR3 is TGTGCCACCAGCAGGGGGGACGCCACAGATACGCAGTATTTT.

The chain employs TRBV18 and TRBJ2-3; 11 nucleotides agree with TRBD2. Losses at the gene ends were 5 bases for V and 6 bases for J; bases not matched to a gene: 7. The CDR3 spans 15 residues. The germline V gene encodes CDR1 KGHSH and CDR2 LQKENI. The CDR3 bases are TGTGCCAGCTCAGGGACTAGCGGAGGCCCCGATACGCAGTATTTT. It specifies CASSGTSGGPDTQYF. The full variable domain, its missing parts supplied by reference TRBV18 and TRBJ2-3, is NAGVMQNPRHLVRRRGQEARLRCSPMKGHSHVYWYRQLPEEGLKFMVYLQKENIIDESGMPKERFSAEFPKEGPSILRIQQVVRGDSAAYFCASSGTSGGPDTQYFGPGTRLTVL.

With regard to this clonotype: This may come from a read error, since a much larger clone is one base off. The chain recombines TRBV29-1 with TRBJ2-6; D is uncertain. CDR1 is SQVTM and CDR2 is ANQGSEA in the germline V gene. V was cut by 0 bases and J by 2 bases, with 2 bases left in between. CDR3 length equals 13 residues. The CDR3 DNA is TGCAGCGTTGAAGACACTGGGGCCAACGTCCTGACTTTC. Amino acid sequence: CSVEDTGANVLTF. Full variable domain (outside the CDR3, taken from reference TRBV29-1 and TRBJ2-6): SAVISQKPSRDICQRGTSLTIQCQVDSQVTMMFWYRQQPGQSLTLIATANQGSEATYESGFVIDKFPISRPNLTFSTLTVSNMSPEDSSIYLCSVEDTGANVLTFGAGSRLTVL.

This clonotype was seen more than once but under ten times. This chain links TRBV7-9 with TRBJ2-7; 7 bases fit TRBD1. The V and J ends lost 0 bases and 3 bases, in that order; junction bases with no gene match: 8. Germline CDR1 and CDR2: SEHNR and FQNEAQ (reference sequence). The CDR3 runs 16 residues. The CDR3 DNA reads as TGTGCCAGCAGCTTAGCCACCGGGACAGTAAACTACGAGCAGTACTTC. Encoded protein: CASSLATGTVNYEQYF.

CDR3 nucleotides: TGTGCCAGCAGAACCGCCGGGACAGGATCCGACGAGCAGTACTTC. It encodes CASRTAGTGSDEQYF. The rearrangement links TRBV28 to TRBJ2-7, with 8 nucleotides matching TRBD1. CDR3 length: 15 amino acids. Germline CDR1 is MDHEN and CDR2 is SYDVKM. The V segment lost 6 bases and the J segment 5 bases; nucleotides outside the gene matches: 12.

The chain uses TRBV28 and TRBJ2-2, with a weak D call TRBD2 (5 bases). With 6 bases removed from V and 7 bases from J, the gap between germline ends came to 9 bases. CDR3 length: 12 amino acids. In germline, CDR1 is MDHEN, CDR2 SYDVKM. The CDR3 region has the DNA TGTGCCAGCAGATGGGGAGTCGGGGAGCTGTTTTTT. This gives the protein CASRWGVGELFF.

This clonotype was recorded many times. The V call is TRBV5-1, the J call TRBJ2-5; the D gene is possibly TRBD2 (6 bases). This CDR3 region has 14 residues. CDR1 and CDR2 (germline): SGHRS, YFSETQ. Trimming removed 4 bases at V and 0 bases at J, with 10 bases between. The CDR3: CASSPIADQETQYF. As DNA, the CDR3 is TGCGCCAGCAGCCCCATAGCGGACCAAGAGACCCAGTACTTC.

This clonotype was observed at least ten times. This sequence joins TRBV20-1 and TRBJ2-1; TRBD1 might be the D (5 bases). The germline V and J ends were trimmed by 2 bases and 8 bases, with 10 bases remaining between them. Germline assignment: CDR1 DFQATT and CDR2 SNEGSKA (reference sequence). The CDR3 is made up of 12 amino acids. CDR3 sequence (DNA): TGCAGTGCTAGACCCAGGGCGGATGAGCAGTTCTTC. Translating gives CSARPRADEQFF.

Many counts were recorded for this clonotype. The chain joins TRBV5-5 to TRBJ2-1; D perhaps matches TRBD2 (6 bases). V was cut by 2 bases and J by 4 bases, with 10 bases left in between. The CDR3 covers 14 residues. Per germline, CDR1 SGHKS and CDR2 YYEKEE (reference sequence). This CDR3 is CASSFGGTYNEQFF. The CDR3, as DNA: TGTGCCAGCAGCTTTGGGGGGACTTACAATGAGCAGTTCTTC.

The chain employs TRBV12-3 or TRBV12-4 and TRBJ2-2; tentatively, D is TRBD2 (5 bases). V lost 0 bases and J 2 bases, leaving 7 bases between the germline ends. This CDR3 is 15 amino acids long. The CDR3 sequence is CASSLAGENTGELFF. CDR3 coding DNA: TGTGCCAGCAGTTTAGCGGGAGAAAACACCGGGGAGCTGTTTTTT.

The chain employs TRBV20-1 and TRBJ1-2; D is unclear. Trimming cost V 5 bases and J 3 bases, with 7 bases left between them. The length of the CDR3 is 11 residues. CDR1 is DFQATT, CDR2 SNEGSKA, per germline (reference sequence). This CDR3 reads CSAGPDYGYTF. The CDR3 nucleotides read TGCAGTGCTGGGCCCGACTATGGCTACACCTTC.

This clonotype was observed many times. The rearrangement joins TRBV7-9 to TRBJ2-1; 8 positions agree with TRBD2. V lost 5 bases and J lost 16; bases outside the gene matches: 10. The CDR3 has 12 residues. The germline V gene has CDR1 SEHNR and CDR2 FQNEAQ (reference sequence). DNA of the CDR3: TGTGCCAGCAGCGTTAGCGGGAACTTCCTATTCTTC. Translated: CASSVSGNFLFF. The full variable domain, its missing parts supplied by reference TRBV7-9 and TRBJ2-1, is DTGVSQNPRHKITKRGQNVTFRCDPISEHNRLYWYRQTLGQGPEFLTYFQNEAQLEKSRLLSDRFSAERPKGSFSTLEIQRTEQGDSAMYLCASSVSGNFLFFGPGTRLTVL.

The chain couples TRBV29-1 to TRBJ2-1; 8 positions agree with TRBD2. The length of the CDR3 is 13 residues. The V gene's germline CDR1 is SQVTM and CDR2 ANQGSEA. The ends lost 8 bases at V and 3 bases at J; junction bases unmatched: 6. The CDR3 DNA sequence: TGCAGCATCCTAGCGGGCGACTACAATGAGCAGTTCTTC. Its translation is CSILAGDYNEQFF.

This clonotype was seen more than once but under ten times. This chain uses TRBV12-5 with TRBJ1-3; no definite D call. The CDR3 is 13 residues long. The V and J ends lost 4 bases and 4 bases respectively, with 8 bases between them. Germline CDR1 reads LGHNT; CDR2 reads FRNRAP. CDR3 in DNA: TGTGCTAGTGGTTCGGACGGGGGAAACACCATATATTTT. Encoded protein: CASGSDGGNTIYF.

This clonotype showed up just a few times. The chain links TRBV14 to TRBJ2-7, with unresolved D. This CDR3 region has 15 residues. With 4 bases removed from V and 3 bases from J, the gap between germline ends came to 16 bases. Germline assignment: CDR1 SGHDN and CDR2 FVKESK. The CDR3 bases are TGTGCCAGCAGCCGTTTTCGGGCCGGAGACTACGAGCAGTACTTC. Protein product: CASSRFRAGDYEQYF.

This rearrangement joins TRBV7-2 to TRBJ1-2, with TRBD1 as a possible D gene (6 bases). The germline V gene encodes CDR1 SGHTA and CDR2 FQGNSA. This CDR3 region has 14 residues. V dropped 3 bases and J dropped 0 bases, with 8 bases sitting between them. In DNA, the CDR3 is TGTGCCAGCAGCTTGCGGACAGCTAACTATGGCTACACCTTC. Its protein product is CASSLRTANYGYTF.

The chain links TRBV19 to TRBJ1-5; the D gene is possibly TRBD1 (5 bases). CDR3 length: 14 residues. Germline values: CDR1 LNHDA, CDR2 SQIVND (reference sequence). V gave up 4 bases and J gave up 3 bases, with 10 bases separating them. CDR3 coding DNA: TGTGCCAGTAGTAGAGACAGCCCCAATCAGCCCCAGCATTTT. This translates into CASSRDSPNQPQHF.

The chain employs TRBV20-1 and TRBJ2-1; D uncertain. Germline V gene sequence: CDR1 DFQATT, CDR2 SNEGSKA (reference sequence). CDR3 length: 16 amino acids. The V end lost 0 bases, the J end lost 7 bases, and 19 bases lay between the germline ends. Written as DNA, the CDR3 is TGCAGTGCTAGAGATGTGGCTAGTAGCCCTGGGAATGAGCAGTTCTTC. Protein sequence: CSARDVASSPGNEQFF.

The chain links TRBV27 to TRBJ1-2, with D uncertain. This CDR3 spans 15 amino acids. The V end lost 5 bases, the J end lost 8 bases, and 21 bases lay between the germline ends. Germline-derived CDR1 and CDR2 are MNHEY and SMNVEV (reference sequence). DNA of the CDR3: TGTGCCAGCAGTCCTTCGGCAGTCAGGTCGCTCGGCTACACCTTC. The encoded protein is CASSPSAVRSLGYTF.